The rows below give T cell receptor beta chains drawn from one sample of a study of cytomegalovirus exposure and HLA in healthy donors. Here immunoSEQ multiplex PCR was the method, and the copy in TCRdb shows in-frame clones only, minus some. The sample has approximately 250,000 clones, roughly 78% seen once; the top ten hold about 0.45%. The sequenced sample consisted of PBMCs. The receptors originated from a boy aged 5-17 years in good health and CMV-seronegative. The CDR3 runs from the conserved cysteine through the conserved F or W. Each record gives: V gene, J gene, clone size, D gene, CDR3 DNA, CDR3 protein. D genes are given only for firm matches. Not all rows give a size; the values are once, few, many and, for expanded clones, a class.

v_call: TRBV13; j_call: TRBJ2-3; clone_size: .; d_call: TRBD2; cdr3_nt: TGTGCCAGCGCCTGGGGTAGCGGGTTCCCCGGGGATACGCAGTATTTT; cdr3_aa: CASAWGSGFPGDTQYF
v_call: TRBV27; j_call: TRBJ1-1; clone_size: .; d_call: TRBD1; cdr3_nt: TGTGCCAGCCGAACGACAGGGGGCAGTACTGAAGCTTTCTTT; cdr3_aa: CASRTTGGSTEAFF
v_call: TRBV11-2; j_call: TRBJ1-1; clone_size: few; d_call: .; cdr3_nt: TGTGCCAGCAGCTCTTCCAGGGTCACTGAAGCTTTCTTT; cdr3_aa: CASSSSRVTEAFF
v_call: TRBV10-3; j_call: TRBJ2-1; clone_size: .; d_call: .; cdr3_nt: TGTGCCATCAGTGAGCCCCCTAATCTAGGAGAGGGGCAGTTCTTC; cdr3_aa: CAISEPPNLGEGQFF
v_call: TRBV19; j_call: TRBJ2-7; clone_size: .; d_call: .; cdr3_nt: TGTGCCAGTACCGACAGTCCCTACGAGCAGTACTTC; cdr3_aa: CASTDSPYEQYF
v_call: TRBV10-1; j_call: TRBJ2-7; clone_size: .; d_call: .; cdr3_nt: TGCGCCAGCAGGGACTCCGATACCTACGAGCAGTACTTC; cdr3_aa: CASRDSDTYEQYF
v_call: TRBV7-9; j_call: TRBJ1-2; clone_size: .; d_call: .; cdr3_nt: TGTGCTAGCAGCTTCGGGGACACCCTTGGCTACACCTTC; cdr3_aa: CASSFGDTLGYTF
v_call: TRBV5-1; j_call: TRBJ1-2; clone_size: few; d_call: TRBD1; cdr3_nt: TGCGCCAGCAGCAAGGACAGGGGAAGCTATGGCTACACCTTC; cdr3_aa: CASSKDRGSYGYTF
v_call: TRBV5-1; j_call: TRBJ2-6; clone_size: .; d_call: .; cdr3_nt: TGCGCCAGCAGCTTTGACAGCTCTGGGGCCAACGTCCTGACTTTC; cdr3_aa: CASSFDSSGANVLTF
v_call: TRBV30; j_call: TRBJ1-1; clone_size: .; d_call: .; cdr3_nt: TGTGCCTGGATTGGGAGAGAAGCTTTCTTT; cdr3_aa: CAWIGREAFF
v_call: TRBV2; j_call: TRBJ1-2; clone_size: .; d_call: .; cdr3_nt: TGTGCCAGCACCAGAGTCGGCAGGGGATCGGATGGCTACACCTTC; cdr3_aa: CASTRVGRGSDGYTF
v_call: TRBV4-1; j_call: TRBJ1-5; clone_size: .; d_call: TRBD1; cdr3_nt: TGTGCCAGCAGCCAAGATGGACAGGAGAGCAATCAGCCCCAGCATTTT; cdr3_aa: CASSQDGQESNQPQHF
v_call: TRBV18; j_call: TRBJ1-5; clone_size: .; d_call: .; cdr3_nt: TGTGCCAGCTCAAATTCGGAGGGCGCCAGCAATCAGCCCCAGCATTTT; cdr3_aa: CASSNSEGASNQPQHF
v_call: TRBV7-3; j_call: TRBJ2-1; clone_size: .; d_call: .; cdr3_nt: TGTGCCAGCAGCTGGACAGGGAGGGAAGGTTTGCAGTTCTTC; cdr3_aa: CASSWTGREGLQFF
v_call: TRBV10-1; j_call: TRBJ2-7; clone_size: .; d_call: TRBD2; cdr3_nt: TGCGCCAGCAGTGTGGGGGGGAACGAGCAGTACTTC; cdr3_aa: CASSVGGNEQYF
v_call: TRBV7-8; j_call: TRBJ2-1; clone_size: .; d_call: .; cdr3_nt: TGTGCCAGCAGCTTAGCTGCAGGGGACGCTCGGGACAATGAGCAGTTCTTC; cdr3_aa: CASSLAAGDARDNEQFF
v_call: TRBV6-5; j_call: TRBJ1-2; clone_size: .; d_call: TRBD1; cdr3_nt: TGTGCCAGCACTAGGACAGGGGGTGGCTACACCTTC; cdr3_aa: CASTRTGGGYTF
v_call: TRBV5-6; j_call: TRBJ1-2; clone_size: .; d_call: .; cdr3_nt: TGTGCCAGCAGCTTGGGGACAGCAACTTTCTATGGCTACACCTTC; cdr3_aa: CASSLGTATFYGYTF
v_call: TRBV11-2; j_call: TRBJ2-7; clone_size: .; d_call: .; cdr3_nt: TGTGCCAGCAGCACCTGGACAGCCGGCGAGCAGTACTTC; cdr3_aa: CASSTWTAGEQYF
v_call: TRBV25-1; j_call: TRBJ1-1; clone_size: few; d_call: TRBD1; cdr3_nt: TGTGCCAGCAGTGGGCGGGACAGGGTTAGAACTGAAGCTTTCTTT; cdr3_aa: CASSGRDRVRTEAFF
v_call: TRBV5-6; j_call: TRBJ2-7; clone_size: .; d_call: .; cdr3_nt: TGTGCCAGCAGCTTGGGGTCGGCCTACGAGCAGTACTTC; cdr3_aa: CASSLGSAYEQYF
v_call: TRBV5-4; j_call: TRBJ2-1; clone_size: few; d_call: .; cdr3_nt: TGTGCCAGCAGCCTGGACCCTAGCACCTACAATGAGCAGTTCTTC; cdr3_aa: CASSLDPSTYNEQFF
v_call: TRBV27; j_call: TRBJ1-4; clone_size: few; d_call: .; cdr3_nt: TGTGCCAGCAGTTTAATGGGCAGTGAAAAACTGTTTTTT; cdr3_aa: CASSLMGSEKLFF
v_call: TRBV5-6; j_call: TRBJ1-2; clone_size: .; d_call: TRBD1; cdr3_nt: TGTGCCAGCAGCTTGGCCTTTATCGGGACAGGGGGTGATGGCTACACCTTC; cdr3_aa: CASSLAFIGTGGDGYTF
v_call: TRBV27; j_call: TRBJ1-1; clone_size: few; d_call: .; cdr3_nt: TGTGCCAGCCGGAGGGTAGGGACTGAAGCTTTCTTT; cdr3_aa: CASRRVGTEAFF
v_call: TRBV19; j_call: TRBJ1-4; clone_size: .; d_call: .; cdr3_nt: TGTGCCAGTAGTATAGGACAGCTGAATGAAAAACTGTTTTTT; cdr3_aa: CASSIGQLNEKLFF
v_call: TRBV5-6; j_call: TRBJ2-3; clone_size: .; d_call: .; cdr3_nt: TGTGCCAGCAGCTTGGTGGGGAGCTCTTCCACAGATACGCAGTATTTT; cdr3_aa: CASSLVGSSSTDTQYF
v_call: TRBV6-5; j_call: TRBJ1-5; clone_size: .; d_call: TRBD1; cdr3_nt: TGTGCCAGCAGTGGTACAGGGGATCAGCCCCAGCATTTT; cdr3_aa: CASSGTGDQPQHF
v_call: TRBV9; j_call: TRBJ1-1; clone_size: .; d_call: .; cdr3_nt: TGTGCCAGCAGCGTAGTAGCGGGGGGCCCTGAAGCTTTCTTT; cdr3_aa: CASSVVAGGPEAFF
v_call: TRBV6-5; j_call: TRBJ2-3; clone_size: .; d_call: TRBD1; cdr3_nt: TGTGCCAGCAATCCAGACAGGGGCACAGATACGCAGTATTTT; cdr3_aa: CASNPDRGTDTQYF
v_call: TRBV7-9; j_call: TRBJ2-5; clone_size: .; d_call: TRBD2; cdr3_nt: TGTGCCAGCAGTCCCCGGACTAGCGGGTCCCTGTACCAAGAGACCCAGTACTTC; cdr3_aa: CASSPRTSGSLYQETQYF
v_call: TRBV27; j_call: TRBJ1-6; clone_size: .; d_call: TRBD1; cdr3_nt: TGTGCCAGCAGGACAGGGGGGGCACCCCTCCACTTT; cdr3_aa: CASRTGGAPLHF
v_call: TRBV5-1; j_call: TRBJ2-7; clone_size: .; d_call: TRBD2; cdr3_nt: TGCGCCAGCAGCAATGCCGGGACTACTTATGCCTACGAGCAGTACTTC; cdr3_aa: CASSNAGTTYAYEQYF
v_call: TRBV18; j_call: TRBJ1-1; clone_size: once; d_call: .; cdr3_nt: TGTGCCAGCTCACCACAGGGGTCTGAAGCTTTCTTT; cdr3_aa: CASSPQGSEAFF
v_call: TRBV19; j_call: TRBJ1-2; clone_size: .; d_call: .; cdr3_nt: TGTGCCAGTAGTATCCCCCCGGGGGGCTACACCTTC; cdr3_aa: CASSIPPGGYTF
v_call: TRBV5-1; j_call: TRBJ1-6; clone_size: .; d_call: .; cdr3_nt: TGCGCCAGCAGCTTGGGCGGCGACCTCCTCCTCCACTTT; cdr3_aa: CASSLGGDLLLHF
v_call: TRBV18; j_call: TRBJ1-1; clone_size: .; d_call: .; cdr3_nt: TGTGCCAGCTATTGGACAGAGAACACTGAAGCTTTCTTT; cdr3_aa: CASYWTENTEAFF
v_call: TRBV4-2; j_call: TRBJ2-7; clone_size: few; d_call: .; cdr3_nt: TGTGCCAGCAGCCAAGATTTGGCGCGAACGGGGAGCTCCTACGAGCAGTACTTC; cdr3_aa: CASSQDLARTGSSYEQYF
v_call: TRBV2; j_call: TRBJ2-1; clone_size: .; d_call: .; cdr3_nt: TGTGCCAGCAGTGAATCAGGGGGGAGCTCCTACAATGAGCAGTTCTTC; cdr3_aa: CASSESGGSSYNEQFF
v_call: TRBV6-5; j_call: TRBJ2-1; clone_size: .; d_call: TRBD2; cdr3_nt: TGTGCCAGCGGAGACCGCGGGGGGGTAAACAATGAGCAGTTCTTC; cdr3_aa: CASGDRGGVNNEQFF
v_call: TRBV11-3; j_call: TRBJ2-5; clone_size: .; d_call: TRBD1; cdr3_nt: TGTGCCAGCAGCCGGGGGACAGGGGAAGAGACCCAGTACTTC; cdr3_aa: CASSRGTGEETQYF
v_call: TRBV7-2; j_call: TRBJ2-1; clone_size: once; d_call: TRBD1; cdr3_nt: TGTGCCAGCAGCTTACAGGCAGGGGGCTTCGATGAGCAGTTCTTC; cdr3_aa: CASSLQAGGFDEQFF
v_call: TRBV6-5; j_call: TRBJ2-7; clone_size: .; d_call: .; cdr3_nt: TGTGCCAGCAGTTACTCGCACAGTCAGTACGAGCAGTACTTC; cdr3_aa: CASSYSHSQYEQYF
v_call: TRBV30; j_call: TRBJ1-1; clone_size: .; d_call: .; cdr3_nt: TGTGCCTGGAGTGTAGATCGGGTCACTGAAGCTTTCTTT; cdr3_aa: CAWSVDRVTEAFF
v_call: TRBV7-9; j_call: TRBJ1-4; clone_size: .; d_call: .; cdr3_nt: TGTGCCAGCAGCTTACAGGGAGGGCATGAAAAACTGTTTTTT; cdr3_aa: CASSLQGGHEKLFF
v_call: TRBV5-1; j_call: TRBJ2-7; clone_size: .; d_call: TRBD2; cdr3_nt: TGCGCCAGCAGCCCTTTAGCGGGAGGGCCGGGGGAGCAGTACTTC; cdr3_aa: CASSPLAGGPGEQYF
v_call: TRBV5-1; j_call: TRBJ2-5; clone_size: few; d_call: TRBD2; cdr3_nt: TGCGCCAGCAGCGGTGGGGAGGGCCAAGAGACCCAGTACTTC; cdr3_aa: CASSGGEGQETQYF
v_call: TRBV29-1; j_call: TRBJ1-1; clone_size: .; d_call: .; cdr3_nt: TGCAGCGATCAGGATTCAGGGGCCCCTGAAGCTTTCTTT; cdr3_aa: CSDQDSGAPEAFF
v_call: TRBV6-5; j_call: TRBJ1-1; clone_size: .; d_call: TRBD1; cdr3_nt: TGTGCCAGCAGTTATCAGGGGGCGAACACTGAAGCTTTCTTT; cdr3_aa: CASSYQGANTEAFF
v_call: TRBV14; j_call: TRBJ2-3; clone_size: once; d_call: TRBD1; cdr3_nt: TGTGCCAGCGGGGGACAGAGGAAATATTTT; cdr3_aa: CASGGQRKYF
v_call: TRBV25-1; j_call: TRBJ2-7; clone_size: .; d_call: TRBD1; cdr3_nt: TGTGCCAGCAGTGATCCGTCCCGCAGGGGGCTCGACGAGCAGTACTTC; cdr3_aa: CASSDPSRRGLDEQYF
v_call: TRBV19; j_call: TRBJ2-7; clone_size: .; d_call: TRBD1; cdr3_nt: TGTGCCAGCACGGACAGGTATTACGAGCAGTACTTC; cdr3_aa: CASTDRYYEQYF
v_call: TRBV10-1; j_call: TRBJ2-7; clone_size: .; d_call: TRBD1; cdr3_nt: TGCGCCAGCAGTGAGTTAGGGACAGGGGGATTCAACGAGCAGTACTTC; cdr3_aa: CASSELGTGGFNEQYF
v_call: TRBV10-3; j_call: TRBJ1-1; clone_size: .; d_call: TRBD1; cdr3_nt: TGTGCCATCAGTCAATCCGGGACAGGTCTTTTGGCTGAAGCTTTCTTT; cdr3_aa: CAISQSGTGLLAEAFF